This passage covers 19 T cell receptor beta chains from one sample sequenced in a study of blood T cells in healthy people across ages. Then a second PCR, running roughly 7 to 11 cycles, was carried out with a sample-barcoded 5' primer and a J-beta primer mix. TCRdb re-called the 5' RACE reads with MiXCR, one entry per CDR3 protein. The repertoire holds 540,000 or so distinct CDR3 sequences, with around 48% as singletons. Sequencing was carried out using blood. Receptors were obtained from an elderly man in good health.

This clonotype was seen ten or more times. This sequence joins TRBV7-2 and TRBJ2-7; D remains unclear. Trimming took 1 base from V and 1 from J, leaving 5 bases between them. CDR1 and CDR2 from the germline V gene are SGHTA and FQGNSA. The CDR3 totals 13 residues. DNA of the CDR3: TGTGCCAGCAGCTTAGGTCGTTCCTACGAGCAGTACTTC. Protein sequence: CASSLGRSYEQYF.

The J gene is TRBJ2-3, the V gene TRBV7-3, with D possibly TRBD2 on 5 matching bases. From germline, CDR1 is SGHTA and CDR2 FQGTGA. CDR3 size: 15 residues. The germline V and J ends were trimmed by 5 bases and 7 bases, with 19 bases remaining between them. Written as DNA, the CDR3 is TGTGCCAGCAGCCCCAGAGACTCCCGCGGGCATACGCAGTATTTT. Translation gives CASSPRDSRGHTQYF.

The chain carries TRBV29-1 and TRBJ1-1; possibly TRBD1 for D (5 bases). CDR3 length equals 13 residues. The V end was cut by 7 bases, the J end by 0 bases, with 12 bases between. From germline, CDR1 is SQVTM and CDR2 ANQGSEA. In nucleotides, the CDR3 is TGCAGCGCCGGGGCCCATATGAACACTGAAGCTTTCTTT. Translating gives CSAGAHMNTEAFF.

This clonotype was detected many times. The chain uses TRBV6-6 and TRBJ2-1; TRBD1 might be the D (6 bases). The CDR3 loop spans 15 amino acids. Germline-derived CDR1 and CDR2 are MNHNY and SVGAGI (reference sequence). The V end was cut by 7 bases, the J end by 9 bases, with 22 bases between. The CDR3, as DNA: TGTGCCAGCACCCCGGCAGGAGTTGGGGGCAGTGAGCAGTTCTTC. Translation: CASTPAGVGGSEQFF.

Concerning this clonotype itself: Being one base from a much bigger clone, this may be a read error. This sequence joins TRBV6-2 or TRBV6-3 and TRBJ2-5; the match to TRBD1 covers 7 bases. V dropped 2 bases and J dropped 4; count of bases not matched to a gene: 4. There are 14 residues in the CDR3. CDR1 is MNHEY and CDR2 is SVGEGT in the germline V gene. The CDR3 DNA reads as TGTGCCAGCAGTTACCTTGACAGGGTAGAGACCCAGTACTTC. Translating it yields CASSYLDRVETQYF.

This clonotype was observed once. The chain couples TRBV6-6 to TRBJ2-1, with 7 bases identical to TRBD2. Per germline, CDR1 MNHNY and CDR2 SVGAGI (reference sequence). Trimming took 5 bases from V and 0 from J; bases not matched to a gene: 7. The CDR3 is made up of 16 amino acids. The CDR3 nucleotides read TGTGCCAGCAGTCGACTAGCCCTGAGCTCCTACAATGAGCAGTTCTTC. This sequence encodes CASSRLALSSYNEQFF.

The chain links TRBV7-2 to TRBJ1-6, with unresolved D. The V end lost 5 bases, the J end lost 9 bases, and 14 bases lay between the germline ends. Per the germline V gene, CDR1 is SGHTA and CDR2 is FQGNSA. The CDR3 has 14 amino acids. The DNA for the CDR3 is TGTGCCAGCAGCAGCAGTCCAACCCTTTCACCCCTCCACTTT. Amino acid sequence: CASSSSPTLSPLHF. Drawing the rest from reference TRBV7-2 and TRBJ1-6, the complete variable domain is GAGVSQSPSNKVTEKGKDVELRCDPISGHTALYWYRQSLGQGLEFLIYFQGNSAPDKSGLPSDRFSAERTGGSVSTLTIQRTQQEDSAVYLCASSSSPTLSPLHFGNGTRLTVT.

The chain carries TRBV7-2 and TRBJ2-3; the match to TRBD1 covers 8 bases. V lost 4 bases and J lost 1; bases outside the gene matches: 10. CDR3 length: 17 residues. Germline V gene data show CDR1 as SGHTA and CDR2 as FQGNSA. CDR3 nucleotide sequence: TGTGCCAGCAGCTCTAGAGGTCAGGGGGCTGGCACAGATACGCAGTATTTT. Its protein is CASSSRGQGAGTDTQYF.

This rearrangement joins TRBV4-3 to TRBJ2-3; TRBD2 is a possible D gene (6 bases). CDR1 is LGHNA and CDR2 is YSLEER in the germline V gene. V was trimmed by 4 bases and J by 1 base, leaving 12 bases between them. CDR3 length equals 15 residues. DNA of the CDR3: TGCGCCAGCAGCCCGAGCGGGCCACGCACAGATACGCAGTATTTT. It codes for CASSPSGPRTDTQYF.

The genes are TRBV4-1 and TRBJ1-1; D remains ambiguous. Trimming left V 4 bases short and J 1 base short, with 7 bases between. Germline V gene data show CDR1 as MGHRA and CDR2 as YSYEKL. The CDR3 consists of 13 residues. CDR3 amino acids: CASSPRENTEAFF. CDR3 coding DNA: TGCGCCAGCAGCCCCCGAGAGAACACTGAAGCTTTCTTT.

This clonotype was counted between two and nine times. The CDR3 reads CASSQDLPTDTVNTEAFF. Written as DNA, the CDR3 is TGCGCCAGCAGCCAAGATCTCCCGACGGACACGGTAAACACTGAAGCTTTCTTT. The genes are TRBV4-3 and TRBJ1-1; weak D call: TRBD1 (5 bases). CDR3 size: 18 residues. CDR1 LGHNA and CDR2 YSLEER come from the germline V gene. V gave up 0 bases and J gave up 2 bases, with 19 bases separating them.

A few counts support this clonotype. The rearrangement joins TRBV20-1 to TRBJ2-1; 10 bases are a match to TRBD1. Germline V gives CDR1 DFQATT, CDR2 SNEGSKA (reference sequence). This CDR3 region has 13 residues. J was trimmed by 10 bases and V by 0 bases; bases with no gene match: 3. The CDR3 loop is CSAREGQGNEQFF. The CDR3 DNA reads TGCAGTGCTAGAGAGGGACAGGGGAACGAGCAGTTCTTC.

In its sample, this clonotype was seen many times. The chain joins TRBV7-9 to TRBJ1-1; D unresolved. The CDR3 runs to 11 residues. Germline assignment: CDR1 SEHNR and CDR2 FQNEAQ (reference sequence). Trimming removed 8 bases from V and 3 bases from J, with 7 bases in between. This CDR3 is CASSWDTEAFF. CDR3 DNA: TGTGCCAGCTCTTGGGACACTGAAGCTTTCTTT.

A note on this clonotype: One base away lies a much larger clone, so this may be a sequencing read error. This rearrangement joins TRBV6-5 to TRBJ2-4; no reliable D call. Germline V gene sequence: CDR1 MNHEY, CDR2 SVGAGI. The CDR3 has 14 amino acids. CDR3 coding DNA: TGTGCCAGCAGTTTGACATTAGCCAAAAACATTCGGTACTTC. It translates to CASSLTLAKNIRYF.

The chain couples TRBV27 to TRBJ2-3; 8 positions agree with TRBD2. The germline gives CDR1 MNHEY, CDR2 SMNVEV (reference sequence). V shed 3 bases and J 1 base; nucleotides not matched to a gene: 6. There are 16 residues in the CDR3. The CDR3 sequence: CASSLLAGRGTDTQYF. The CDR3 DNA follows: TGTGCCAGCAGTTTGTTAGCGGGGAGAGGCACAGATACGCAGTATTTT.

This clonotype was seen at least ten times. The chain links TRBV7-9 to TRBJ2-1, with 13 nucleotides matching TRBD2. This CDR3 contains 18 residues. CDR1 SEHNR and CDR2 FQNEAQ come from the germline V gene (reference sequence). V lost 1 base to trimming and J lost 8 bases; unmatched junction nucleotides: 11. The CDR3 DNA reads as TGTGCCAGCAGCTTAGGAATGACTAGCGGGGGGAGGGACGATGAGCAGTTCTTC. This translates into CASSLGMTSGGRDDEQFF.

There are a few counts of this clonotype. The chain carries TRBV20-1 and TRBJ2-1, with unresolved D. V lost 7 bases and J lost 2, with 21 bases in between. The CDR3 has 16 residues. Germline-derived CDR1 and CDR2 are DFQATT and SNEGSKA (reference sequence). The CDR3 protein is CSVGGVFIGPYNEQFF. The CDR3 coding sequence is TGCAGTGTTGGCGGAGTCTTTATTGGCCCCTACAATGAGCAGTTCTTC.

The J gene is TRBJ2-4, the V gene TRBV5-1, with D hard to call. The CDR3 extends over 15 amino acids. Trimming pared 0 bases from V and 0 bases from J, leaving 7 bases between. CDR1 is SGHRS and CDR2 is YFSETQ in the germline V gene. In DNA, the CDR3 is TGCGCCAGCAGCTTGGACGAACTAGCCAAAAACATTCAGTACTTC. Amino acids: CASSLDELAKNIQYF.

This clonotype was observed a few times. V usage is TRBV4-3 and J usage is TRBJ1-6; no reliable D call. The ends were cut back, 1 base at V and 0 bases at J, with 7 bases in the middle. Germline loops: CDR1 LGHNA, CDR2 YSLEER. The CDR3 has 16 amino acids. The CDR3 DNA follows: TGCGCCAGCAGCCAAGCAGAGAGCTCCTATAATTCACCCCTCCACTTT. Protein product: CASSQAESSYNSPLHF.